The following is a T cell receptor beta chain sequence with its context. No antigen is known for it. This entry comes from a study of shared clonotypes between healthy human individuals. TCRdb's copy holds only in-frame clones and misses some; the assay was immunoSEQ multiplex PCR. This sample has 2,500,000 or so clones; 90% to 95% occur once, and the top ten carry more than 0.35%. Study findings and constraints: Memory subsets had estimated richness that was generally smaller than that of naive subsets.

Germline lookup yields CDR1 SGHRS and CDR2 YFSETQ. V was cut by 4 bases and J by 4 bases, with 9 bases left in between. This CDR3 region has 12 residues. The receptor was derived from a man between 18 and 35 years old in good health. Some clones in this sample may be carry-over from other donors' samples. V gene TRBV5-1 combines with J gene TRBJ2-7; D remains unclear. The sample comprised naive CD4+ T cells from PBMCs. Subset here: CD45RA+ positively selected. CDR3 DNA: TGCGCCAGCAGCACAAACGGTTACGAGCAGTACTTC. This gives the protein CASSTNGYEQYF.